Listed below are T cell receptor beta chains from one sample, sequenced in a study of CD8+CD57+ T cells in acquired aplastic anemia. MiXCR was run by TCRdb on the reads, yielding one entry per CDR3 protein. The repertoire holds some 290,000 distinct CDR3 sequences, with 55% to 65% as singletons. The sequenced material came from sorted CD4+, CD8+, or CD8+CD57+ T cells (not recorded which) from PBMCs. The receptors were gathered from a human donor with severe aplastic anemia or a healthy control (not recorded which). Each CDR3 is given with its conserved first and last residue. The D gene is left open where the match is weak. Not all rows give a size; the values are once, few, many and, for expanded clones, a class.

cdr3_aa cdr3_nt v_call d_call clone_size j_call
CAISEGNPGGELFF TGTGCCATCAGTGAGGGGAATCCTGGCGGGGAGCTGTTTTTT TRBV10-3 NA NA TRBJ2-2
CATSRDRAGVTEAFF TGTGCCACCTCCCGGGACAGGGCCGGAGTTACTGAAGCTTTCTTT TRBV24-1 TRBD1 many TRBJ1-1
CATSYRVYRNQPQHF TGTGCCACCAGTTATAGGGTGTATCGGAATCAGCCCCAGCATTTT TRBV24-1 NA few TRBJ1-5
CATSRDRVNYGYTF TGTGCCACCAGCAGGGACAGGGTGAACTATGGCTACACCTTC TRBV15 TRBD1 medium-sized TRBJ1-2
CASAGQGKETQYF TGTGCCAGCGCTGGACAGGGGAAAGAGACCCAGTACTTC TRBV9 TRBD1 many TRBJ2-5
CATSGGRVDEQYF TGTGCCACCAGCGGGGGACGAGTTGACGAGCAGTACTTC TRBV15 NA few TRBJ2-7
CASSFTTGRENTEAFF TGTGCCAGCAGTTTTACGACAGGGCGGGAGAACACTGAAGCTTTCTTT TRBV6-5 TRBD1 many TRBJ1-1
CASSGGAKNIQPQHF TGTGCCAGCAGCGGGGGGGCCAAAAACATTCAGCCCCAGCATTTT TRBV7-3 NA NA TRBJ1-5
CASSESGGKTDTQYF TGTGCCAGCAGTGAATCCGGGGGGAAGACAGATACGCAGTATTTT TRBV2 TRBD2 NA TRBJ2-3
CASSTTNYGYTF TGTGCCAGTAGTACTACTAACTATGGCTACACCTTC TRBV19 NA NA TRBJ1-2
CSVTQGPDQPQHF TGCAGCGTTACGCAGGGCCCGGATCAGCCCCAGCATTTT TRBV29-1 NA NA TRBJ1-5
CASSEQGVTNEQFF TGTGCCAGCAGCGAACAGGGGGTTACGAATGAGCAGTTCTTC TRBV7-2 TRBD1 NA TRBJ2-1
CSVERDVGRQETQYF TGCAGCGTTGAAAGGGATGTAGGACGGCAAGAGACCCAGTACTTC TRBV29-1 NA NA TRBJ2-5
CASSPPGAATYEQYF TGTGCCAGCAGCCCCCCCGGGGCCGCGACCTACGAGCAGTACTTC TRBV9 NA many TRBJ2-7
CASSVLEGSYNEQFF TGTGCCAGCAGCGTACTCGAAGGCTCCTACAATGAGCAGTTCTTC TRBV9 NA NA TRBJ2-1
CSARDLGRDTVF TGCAGTGCTAGAGACCTCGGGCGAGATACTGTCTTC TRBV20-1 NA NA TRBJ1-2
CASRLDRYTDTQYF TGTGCCAGCAGGTTGGACAGGTACACAGATACGCAGTATTTT TRBV11-2 TRBD1 many TRBJ2-3
CASSLVQGGGNTIYF TGTGCCAGCAGCTTAGTCCAGGGCGGAGGAAACACCATATATTTT TRBV11-2 NA few TRBJ1-3
CASCHGTGELFF TGTGCCAGTTGTCACGGAACCGGGGAGCTGTTTTTT TRBV19 NA NA TRBJ2-2
CASSPTGGTQYF TGTGCCAGCAGCCCGACAGGGGGGACCCAGTACTTC TRBV7-2 TRBD1 NA TRBJ2-5
CSVRDSPYQETQYF TGCAGCGTCAGGGACAGTCCGTACCAAGAGACCCAGTACTTC TRBV29-1 TRBD1 many TRBJ2-5
CSASWAGGLTNEQFF TGCAGTGCTAGTTGGGCGGGAGGGTTGACCAATGAGCAGTTCTTC TRBV20-1 TRBD2 NA TRBJ2-1
CASRSGMSYEQYF TGTGCCAGCAGGTCCGGGATGTCCTACGAGCAGTACTTC TRBV7-2 NA many TRBJ2-7
CASSARDRKAYEQYF TGTGCCAGCAGCGCCCGGGACCGCAAGGCTTACGAGCAGTACTTC TRBV9 NA NA TRBJ2-7
CASSLAAGVSSYEQYF TGTGCCAGCAGCTTAGCGGCAGGGGTAAGCTCCTACGAGCAGTACTTC TRBV7-8 NA NA TRBJ2-7
CASSEAGLWITTRAGGPLHF TGTGCCAGCAGTGAAGCTGGCCTCTGGATTACGACTCGCGCAGGTGGACCCCTCCACTTT TRBV2 NA NA TRBJ1-6
CASSSWKGQVDNYGYTF TGCGCCAGCAGCTCCTGGAAGGGACAGGTTGATAACTATGGCTACACCTTC TRBV5-1 TRBD1 many TRBJ1-2
CAGSSWTSREQYF TGTGCCGGCAGCTCCTGGACTAGTCGCGAGCAGTACTTC TRBV7-9 TRBD2 NA TRBJ2-7
CSAKRTDTQYF TGCAGTGCTAAACGCACAGATACGCAGTATTTT TRBV20-1 NA NA TRBJ2-3
CSAAAGPRDQPQHF TGCAGTGCCGCGGCGGGGCCTCGCGATCAGCCCCAGCATTTT TRBV20-1 NA few TRBJ1-5
CASTGLQGNTIYF TGTGCCAGCACCGGGTTACAAGGAAACACCATATATTTT TRBV9 NA many TRBJ1-3
CASSLARTGLNYEQYF TGCGCCAGCAGCTTGGCCAGGACAGGGCTAAACTACGAGCAGTACTTC TRBV5-5 TRBD1 NA TRBJ2-7
CSARTLLEGNYGYTF TGCAGTGCTAGGACATTATTGGAGGGTAACTATGGCTACACCTTC TRBV20-1 NA many TRBJ1-2
CSVYGQGRAFF TGCAGCGTTTATGGACAGGGTAGAGCTTTCTTT TRBV29-1 TRBD1 once TRBJ1-1
CASSLWDTGSEAFF TGTGCCAGCAGTCTTTGGGACACCGGGTCTGAAGCTTTCTTT TRBV2 NA few TRBJ1-1
CASTLQGNSPLHF TGTGCCAGCACGTTACAAGGGAATTCACCCCTCCACTTT TRBV12-5 NA NA TRBJ1-6
CASSHHSGGDTGELFF TGCGCCAGCAGCCATCATAGCGGGGGCGACACCGGGGAGCTGTTTTTT TRBV4-1 TRBD2 once TRBJ2-2
CASSAQGRADTQYF TGTGCCAGCAGTGCCCAAGGGCGGGCAGATACGCAGTATTTT TRBV27 NA NA TRBJ2-3
CSLAGGTLNEKLFF TGCAGCTTGGCCGGTGGGACACTTAATGAAAAACTGTTTTTT TRBV29-1 NA NA TRBJ1-4
CAISGVGGNEKLFF TGTGCCATCAGTGGGGTTGGGGGTAATGAAAAACTGTTTTTT TRBV10-3 NA few TRBJ1-4
CSARDWDVEAPNYGYTF TGCAGTGCTAGAGATTGGGACGTGGAGGCCCCTAACTATGGCTACACCTTC TRBV20-1 NA NA TRBJ1-2
CASSNILQGMGDTQYF TGCGCCAGCAGCAACATATTACAGGGGATGGGAGATACGCAGTATTTT TRBV4-1 TRBD1 once TRBJ2-3
CASKQGAGYNEQFF TGTGCCAGTAAACAGGGGGCGGGATACAATGAGCAGTTCTTC TRBV19 TRBD1 NA TRBJ2-1
CATSTSAGTQYF TGTGCCACCTCGACCTCCGCGGGGACCCAGTACTTC TRBV19 NA once TRBJ2-5
CASRGLLGPLHF TGTGCCAGCAGGGGACTTTTGGGACCCCTCCACTTT TRBV9 NA NA TRBJ1-6
CASVSGNYEQYF TGCGCCAGTGTGAGCGGGAACTACGAGCAGTACTTC TRBV10-2 TRBD2 NA TRBJ2-7
CASRRRQGPSSYEQYF TGTGCCAGCAGGCGGAGACAGGGGCCCAGCTCCTACGAGCAGTACTTC TRBV2 TRBD1 NA TRBJ2-7
CASSWVGDTGNQPQHF TGTGCCAGTTCCTGGGTAGGGGATACGGGAAATCAGCCCCAGCATTTT TRBV19 NA NA TRBJ1-5
CSVEGTSDAQETQYF TGCAGCGTTGAAGGGACTAGCGACGCCCAAGAGACCCAGTACTTC TRBV29-1 TRBD2 NA TRBJ2-5